A selection of T cell receptor beta chains follows, all from one sample in a study. TCRdb itself ran the reads through MiXCR, one entry per CDR3 protein. This table holds around 4,000 distinct CDR3 sequences, just over 9.5% found once. Sequencing was performed on CD4+ T cells from peripheral blood. Receptors were obtained from a human donor with rheumatoid arthritis. The CDR3 runs from the conserved cysteine through the conserved F or W. Each record gives: J gene, D gene, clone size, V gene, CDR3 DNA, CDR3 protein. The D gene is left open where the match is weak. Size is stated for part of the rows, as once, few or many counts, or as a class when the clone is expanded.

j_gene: TRBJ2-3; d_gene: NA; abundance: medium-sized; v_gene: TRBV11-1; CDR3nt: TGTGCCAGCAGCTTAGATCACCGCCGGGACGTCTTTTTT; CDR3aa: CASSLDHRRDVFF
j_gene: TRBJ2-5; d_gene: NA; abundance: few; v_gene: TRBV7-2; CDR3nt: TGTGCCAGCAGCCGACAGATACAAGAGACCCAGTACTTC; CDR3aa: CASSRQIQETQYF
j_gene: TRBJ2-1; d_gene: TRBD2; abundance: medium-sized; v_gene: TRBV7-9; CDR3nt: TGTGCCAGCAGTCCGTCCGGGACTAGCGGACACAATGAGCAGTTCTTC; CDR3aa: CASSPSGTSGHNEQFF
j_gene: TRBJ1-3; d_gene: NA; abundance: medium-sized; v_gene: TRBV27; CDR3nt: TGTGCCAGCAGTCCCTTGGGTCCGACTGGAAACACCATATATTTT; CDR3aa: CASSPLGPTGNTIYF
j_gene: TRBJ2-7; d_gene: NA; abundance: medium-sized; v_gene: TRBV19; CDR3nt: TGTGCCAGTGCCCCAGGCTTAACCTACGAGCAGTACTTC; CDR3aa: CASAPGLTYEQYF
j_gene: TRBJ2-3; d_gene: NA; abundance: many; v_gene: TRBV5-1; CDR3nt: TGCGCCAGCAGCTTTCCGTATTCGGATACGCAGTATTTT; CDR3aa: CASSFPYSDTQYF
j_gene: TRBJ2-1; d_gene: NA; abundance: medium-sized; v_gene: TRBV27; CDR3nt: TGTGCCAGCAGTTTGAAGGGCTACAATGAGCAGTTCTTC; CDR3aa: CASSLKGYNEQFF
j_gene: TRBJ2-1; d_gene: NA; abundance: NA; v_gene: TRBV5-1; CDR3nt: TGCGCCAGCAGCCTCATGGATGAGCAGTTCTTC; CDR3aa: CASSLMDEQFF
j_gene: TRBJ1-3; d_gene: NA; abundance: medium-sized; v_gene: TRBV7-9; CDR3nt: TGTGCCAGCAGCTTAGATTCCGCGGGGTCTGGAAACACCATATATTTT; CDR3aa: CASSLDSAGSGNTIYF
j_gene: TRBJ1-5; d_gene: NA; abundance: many; v_gene: TRBV28; CDR3nt: TGTGCCAGCAGTTTAGGAGGGGCGACGAAGCCCCAGCATTTT; CDR3aa: CASSLGGATKPQHF
j_gene: TRBJ2-1; d_gene: TRBD2; abundance: medium-sized; v_gene: TRBV20-1; CDR3nt: TGCAGTGTCGCGGGACTAGCCTACAATGAGCAGTTCTTC; CDR3aa: CSVAGLAYNEQFF
j_gene: TRBJ2-7; d_gene: TRBD2; abundance: medium-sized; v_gene: TRBV4-1; CDR3nt: TGCGCCAGCAGCCGCCCCCGGGCGGGGGGAGGGATCGAGCAGTACTTC; CDR3aa: CASSRPRAGGGIEQYF
j_gene: TRBJ2-1; d_gene: TRBD1; abundance: many; v_gene: TRBV20-1; CDR3nt: TGCAGTGCTAGTACTACAGGGGGCCCCTTCCTATACAATGAGCAGTTCTTC; CDR3aa: CSASTTGGPFLYNEQFF
j_gene: TRBJ2-5; d_gene: NA; abundance: many; v_gene: TRBV12-3/TRBV12-4; CDR3nt: TGTGCCAGCAGTTTGGAACACGGCGGAGAGACCCAGTACTTC; CDR3aa: CASSLEHGGETQYF
j_gene: TRBJ2-1; d_gene: TRBD1; abundance: medium-sized; v_gene: TRBV11-3; CDR3nt: TGTGCCAGCAGCACACGACAGGGTCGAAATGAGCAGTTCTTC; CDR3aa: CASSTRQGRNEQFF
j_gene: TRBJ2-1; d_gene: NA; abundance: medium-sized; v_gene: TRBV11-2; CDR3nt: TGTGCCAGCAGCTATGGGACACGCGCCTACAATGAGCAGTTCTTC; CDR3aa: CASSYGTRAYNEQFF
j_gene: TRBJ2-2; d_gene: NA; abundance: medium-sized; v_gene: TRBV5-1; CDR3nt: TGCGCCAGTTCTGACTCACTAGGCCCCACCGGGGAGCTGTTTTTT; CDR3aa: CASSDSLGPTGELFF
j_gene: TRBJ1-2; d_gene: NA; abundance: NA; v_gene: TRBV7-9; CDR3nt: TGTGCCAGCAGCTTAGTGCAGATCGAGGGCGGCTACACCTTC; CDR3aa: CASSLVQIEGGYTF
j_gene: TRBJ2-4; d_gene: NA; abundance: medium-sized; v_gene: TRBV7-8; CDR3nt: TGTGCCAGCAGCCTCCGGGATCTCCGGCCCAAAAACATTCAGTACTTC; CDR3aa: CASSLRDLRPKNIQYF
j_gene: TRBJ2-3; d_gene: NA; abundance: medium-sized; v_gene: TRBV5-4; CDR3nt: TGTGCCAGCAGCTTGTCGACAGATACGCAGTATTTT; CDR3aa: CASSLSTDTQYF
j_gene: TRBJ2-1; d_gene: TRBD1; abundance: medium-sized; v_gene: TRBV14; CDR3nt: TGTGCCAGCAGCCAAATAGCAGGGGGCAATGAGCAGTTCTTC; CDR3aa: CASSQIAGGNEQFF
j_gene: TRBJ2-1; d_gene: NA; abundance: NA; v_gene: TRBV5-1; CDR3nt: TGCACCAGCAGCTTGGTCCCGACCAGCGCAAACTACAATGAGCAGTTCTTC; CDR3aa: CTSSLVPTSANYNEQFF
j_gene: TRBJ1-2; d_gene: NA; abundance: NA; v_gene: TRBV11-1; CDR3nt: TGTGCCAGCAGCTTTGACCTGCGTGGCTACACCTTC; CDR3aa: CASSFDLRGYTF
j_gene: TRBJ2-1; d_gene: NA; abundance: medium-sized; v_gene: TRBV30; CDR3nt: TGTGCCTGGAGTGGGGGACTCTACAATGAGCAGTTCTTC; CDR3aa: CAWSGGLYNEQFF
j_gene: TRBJ2-7; d_gene: NA; abundance: medium-sized; v_gene: TRBV11-2; CDR3nt: TGTGCCAGCAGCCACTCCCTGGGCAGGGCGTACTTC; CDR3aa: CASSHSLGRAYF
j_gene: TRBJ1-4; d_gene: NA; abundance: many; v_gene: TRBV19; CDR3nt: TGTGCCAGTAGTACCATCAGAAGTGCAACTAATGAAAAACTGTTTTTT; CDR3aa: CASSTIRSATNEKLFF
j_gene: TRBJ2-1; d_gene: TRBD2; abundance: medium-sized; v_gene: TRBV7-2; CDR3nt: TGTGCCAGCAGCTTAGGACTAGCCAATGAGCAGTTCTTC; CDR3aa: CASSLGLANEQFF
j_gene: TRBJ2-1; d_gene: TRBD1; abundance: many; v_gene: TRBV2; CDR3nt: TGTGCCAGCAGTGAAGGTGGGTGGACAGGGGCAGGCGATGAGCAGTTCTTC; CDR3aa: CASSEGGWTGAGDEQFF
j_gene: TRBJ1-1; d_gene: NA; abundance: medium-sized; v_gene: TRBV5-1; CDR3nt: TGCGCCAGCAGCTTACAGGGCGGCACTGAAGCTTTCTTT; CDR3aa: CASSLQGGTEAFF
j_gene: TRBJ2-1; d_gene: TRBD2; abundance: many; v_gene: TRBV6-1; CDR3nt: TGTGCCAGCAGTGTTACTAGCGGGGGGGACTACAATGAGCAGTTCTTC; CDR3aa: CASSVTSGGDYNEQFF
j_gene: TRBJ1-4; d_gene: TRBD1; abundance: many; v_gene: TRBV10-3; CDR3nt: TGTGCCAGCCAGGGGGGCATAGGCGAAAAACTGTTTTTT; CDR3aa: CASQGGIGEKLFF
j_gene: TRBJ2-3; d_gene: NA; abundance: many; v_gene: TRBV6-5; CDR3nt: TGTGCCAGCTGTACCGCCCCGGGACGGGGAGTACCAGATACGCAGTATTTT; CDR3aa: CASCTAPGRGVPDTQYF
j_gene: TRBJ2-1; d_gene: NA; abundance: many; v_gene: TRBV7-9; CDR3nt: TGTGCCAGCAGCGTGGGGGGGGCTGCGGCGGCGGTCTTC; CDR3aa: CASSVGGAAAAVF
j_gene: TRBJ2-5; d_gene: NA; abundance: NA; v_gene: TRBV30; CDR3nt: TGTGCCTGGATGGAAGGTAAGGGGATGACGGACCAAGAGACCCAGTACTTC; CDR3aa: CAWMEGKGMTDQETQYF
j_gene: TRBJ1-2; d_gene: TRBD1; abundance: NA; v_gene: TRBV20-1; CDR3nt: TGCAGTGCTTCTTACAGGGGGGGCTATGGCTACACCTTC; CDR3aa: CSASYRGGYGYTF
j_gene: TRBJ1-2; d_gene: NA; abundance: many; v_gene: TRBV7-2; CDR3nt: TGTGCCAGCAGCTCAAAGTCCGGGGGCTATGGCTACACCTTC; CDR3aa: CASSSKSGGYGYTF